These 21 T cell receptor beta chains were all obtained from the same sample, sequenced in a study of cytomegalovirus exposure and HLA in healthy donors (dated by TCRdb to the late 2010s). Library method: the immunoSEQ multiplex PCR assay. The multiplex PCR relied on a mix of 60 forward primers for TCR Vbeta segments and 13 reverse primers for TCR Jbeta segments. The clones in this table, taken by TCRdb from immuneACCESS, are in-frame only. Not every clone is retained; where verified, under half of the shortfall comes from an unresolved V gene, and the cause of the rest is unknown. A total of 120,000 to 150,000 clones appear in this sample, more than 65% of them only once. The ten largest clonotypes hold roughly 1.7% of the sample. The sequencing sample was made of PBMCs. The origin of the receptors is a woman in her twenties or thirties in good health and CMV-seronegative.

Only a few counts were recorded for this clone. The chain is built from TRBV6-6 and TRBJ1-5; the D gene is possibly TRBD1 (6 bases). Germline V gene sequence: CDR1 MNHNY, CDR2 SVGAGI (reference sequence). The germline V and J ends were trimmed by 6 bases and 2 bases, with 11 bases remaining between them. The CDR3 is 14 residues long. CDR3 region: CASRVQGGNQPQHF. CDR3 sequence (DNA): TGTGCCAGCAGAGTACAGGGAGGCAATCAGCCCCAGCATTTT.

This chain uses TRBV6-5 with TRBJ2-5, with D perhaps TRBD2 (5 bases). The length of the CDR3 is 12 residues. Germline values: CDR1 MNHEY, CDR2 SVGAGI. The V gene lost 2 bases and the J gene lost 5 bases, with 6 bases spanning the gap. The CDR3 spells CASSYERETQYF. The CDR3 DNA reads TGTGCCAGCAGTTACGAGCGGGAGACCCAGTACTTC.

The CDR3 spells CASSLGRFSEQYF. The DNA of the CDR3 is TGTGCCAGCAGCCTCGGGAGGTTTAGCGAGCAGTACTTC. The V gene is TRBV4-2, the J gene TRBJ2-7, with 7 bases identical to TRBD2. V shed 4 bases and J 6 bases; nucleotides not matched to a gene: 6. Germline V CDR1 and CDR2: LGHNA, YNFKEQ. This CDR3 region has 13 residues.

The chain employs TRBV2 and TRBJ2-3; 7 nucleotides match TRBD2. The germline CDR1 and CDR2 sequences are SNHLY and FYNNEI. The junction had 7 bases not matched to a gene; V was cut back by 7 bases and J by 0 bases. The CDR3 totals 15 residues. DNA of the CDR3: TGTGCCAGCAAACCCGGGAGGATTAGCACAGATACGCAGTATTTT. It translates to CASKPGRISTDTQYF.

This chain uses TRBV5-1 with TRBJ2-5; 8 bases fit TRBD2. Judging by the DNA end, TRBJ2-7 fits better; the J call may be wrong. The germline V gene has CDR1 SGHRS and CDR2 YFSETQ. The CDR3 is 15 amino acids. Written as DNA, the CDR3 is TGCGCCAGCAGCCGTTCAAGCGGGAGCCAATACGAGCAGTACTTC. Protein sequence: CASSRSSGSQYEQYF.

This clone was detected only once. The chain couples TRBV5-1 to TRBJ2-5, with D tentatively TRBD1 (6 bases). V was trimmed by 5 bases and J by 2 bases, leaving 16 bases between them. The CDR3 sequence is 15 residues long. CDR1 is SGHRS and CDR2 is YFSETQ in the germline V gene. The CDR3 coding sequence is TGCGCCAGCAGTTATAGCACAGGGAAACAAGAGACCCAGTACTTC. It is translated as CASSYSTGKQETQYF.

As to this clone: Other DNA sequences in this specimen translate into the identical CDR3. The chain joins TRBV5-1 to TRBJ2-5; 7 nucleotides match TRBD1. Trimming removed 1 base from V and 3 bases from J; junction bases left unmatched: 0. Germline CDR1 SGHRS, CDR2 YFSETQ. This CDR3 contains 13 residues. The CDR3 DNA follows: TGCGCCAGCAGCTTGCAGGGGGAAGAGACCCAGTACTTC. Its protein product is CASSLQGEETQYF.

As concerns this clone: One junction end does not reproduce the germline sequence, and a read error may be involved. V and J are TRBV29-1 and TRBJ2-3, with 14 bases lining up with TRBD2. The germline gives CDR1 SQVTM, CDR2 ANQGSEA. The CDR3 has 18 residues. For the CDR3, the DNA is TGCAGCCTTGAAGGGACTAGCGGGAGAGGGCCGCCCACAGATACGCAGTATTTT. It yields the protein CSLEGTSGRGPPTDTQYF.

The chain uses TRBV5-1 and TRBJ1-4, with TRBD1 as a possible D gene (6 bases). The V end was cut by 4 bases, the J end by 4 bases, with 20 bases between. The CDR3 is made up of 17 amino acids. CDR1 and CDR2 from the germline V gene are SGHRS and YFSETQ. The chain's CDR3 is CASSNEGVGAVNEKLFF. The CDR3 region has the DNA TGCGCCAGCAGCAACGAGGGTGTGGGGGCCGTTAATGAAAAACTGTTTTTT.

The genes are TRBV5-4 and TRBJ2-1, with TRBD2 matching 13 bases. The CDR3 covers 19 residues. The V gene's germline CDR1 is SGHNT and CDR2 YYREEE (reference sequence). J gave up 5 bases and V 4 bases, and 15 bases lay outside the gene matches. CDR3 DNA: TGTGCCAGCAGCCCCAGACAGAAACTAGCGGGAGGGGGGAACAATGAGCAGTTCTTC. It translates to CASSPRQKLAGGGNNEQFF.

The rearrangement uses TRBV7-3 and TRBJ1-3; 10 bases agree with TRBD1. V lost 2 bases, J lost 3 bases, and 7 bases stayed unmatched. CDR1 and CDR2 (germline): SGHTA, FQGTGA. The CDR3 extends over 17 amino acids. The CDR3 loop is CASSLGRQGARGNTIYF. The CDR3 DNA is TGTGCCAGCAGCTTAGGGAGACAGGGGGCTCGTGGAAACACCATATATTTT.

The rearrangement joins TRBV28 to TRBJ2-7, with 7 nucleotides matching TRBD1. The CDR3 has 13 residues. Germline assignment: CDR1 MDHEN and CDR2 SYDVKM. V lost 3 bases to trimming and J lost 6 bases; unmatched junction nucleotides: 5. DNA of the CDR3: TGTGCCAGCAGTTTTGGACAGGCCCCCGAGCAGTACTTC. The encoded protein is CASSFGQAPEQYF.

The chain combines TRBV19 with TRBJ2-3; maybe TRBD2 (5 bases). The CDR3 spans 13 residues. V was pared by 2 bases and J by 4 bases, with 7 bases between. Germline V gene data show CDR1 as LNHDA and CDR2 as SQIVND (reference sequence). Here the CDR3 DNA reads TGTGCCAGTAGTATATCACTAGCAGATACGCAGTATTTT. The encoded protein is CASSISLADTQYF. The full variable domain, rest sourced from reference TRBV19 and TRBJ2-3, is DGGITQSPKYLFRKEGQNVTLSCEQNLNHDAMYWYRQDPGQGLRLIYYSQIVNDFQKGDIAEGYSVSREKKESFPLTVTSAQKNPTAFYLCASSISLADTQYFGPGTRLTVL.

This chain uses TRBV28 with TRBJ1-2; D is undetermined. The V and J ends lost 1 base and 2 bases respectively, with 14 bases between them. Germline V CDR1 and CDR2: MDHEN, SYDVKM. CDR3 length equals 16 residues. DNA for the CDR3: TGTGCCAGCAGTTTATATGAACGTCTACGGAACTATGGCTACACCTTC. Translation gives CASSLYERLRNYGYTF.

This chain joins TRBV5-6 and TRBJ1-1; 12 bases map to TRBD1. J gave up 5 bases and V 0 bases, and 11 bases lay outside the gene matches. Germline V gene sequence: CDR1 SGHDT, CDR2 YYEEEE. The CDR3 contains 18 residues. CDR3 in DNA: TGTGCCAGCAGCTTGGTAGGGGACAGGGGGCGCGGGGAGACTGAAGCTTTCTTT. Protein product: CASSLVGDRGRGETEAFF.

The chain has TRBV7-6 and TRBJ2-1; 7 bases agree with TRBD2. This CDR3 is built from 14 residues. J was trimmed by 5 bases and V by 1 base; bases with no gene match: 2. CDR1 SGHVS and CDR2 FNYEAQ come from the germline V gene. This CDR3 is CASSLDRGDNEQFF. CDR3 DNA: TGTGCCAGCAGCTTAGATCGGGGGGACAATGAGCAGTTCTTC.

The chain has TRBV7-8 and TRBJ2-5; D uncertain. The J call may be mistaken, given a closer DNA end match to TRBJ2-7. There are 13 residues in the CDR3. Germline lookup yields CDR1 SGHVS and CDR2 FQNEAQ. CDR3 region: CASSLGHIYEQYF. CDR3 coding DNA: TGTGCCAGCAGCTTAGGACACATCTACGAGCAGTACTTC.

In DNA form, the CDR3 reads TGTGCCAGCAGCCCGACACTGAACACTGAAGCTTTCTTT. The encoded protein is CASSPTLNTEAFF. The chain joins TRBV11-2 to TRBJ1-1; D gene uncertain. V lost 5 bases and J lost 0, with 7 bases in between. This CDR3 is built from 13 residues. Germline CDR1 and CDR2: SGHAT and FQNNGV.

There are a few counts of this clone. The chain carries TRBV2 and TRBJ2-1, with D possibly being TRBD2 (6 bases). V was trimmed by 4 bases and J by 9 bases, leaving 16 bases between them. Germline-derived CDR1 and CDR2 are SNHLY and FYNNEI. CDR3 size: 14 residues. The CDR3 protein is CASSATGAALEQFF. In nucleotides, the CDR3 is TGTGCCAGCAGTGCGACGGGAGCGGCCCTTGAGCAGTTCTTC.

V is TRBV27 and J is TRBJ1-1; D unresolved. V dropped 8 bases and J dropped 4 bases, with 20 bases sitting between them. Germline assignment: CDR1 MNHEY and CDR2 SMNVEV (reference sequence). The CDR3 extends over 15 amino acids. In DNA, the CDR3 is TGTGCCAGCCTCGGGAGGCCTTTACCTGGCACTGAAGCTTTCTTT. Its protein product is CASLGRPLPGTEAFF.

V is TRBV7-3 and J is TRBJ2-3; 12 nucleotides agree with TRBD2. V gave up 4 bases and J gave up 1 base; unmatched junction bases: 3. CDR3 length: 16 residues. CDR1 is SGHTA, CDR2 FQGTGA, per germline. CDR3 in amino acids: CASSSSGGAGTDTQYF. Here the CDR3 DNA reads TGTGCCAGCAGCTCTAGCGGGGGGGCGGGCACAGATACGCAGTATTTT.